This TCR beta chain was sequenced in a study of Tregs in tolerant kidney transplant recipients. Some clones are missing from TCRdb's copy, which holds only in-frame ones; the method was immunoSEQ multiplex PCR. The table includes about 8,600 clones, roughly half detected once. V lost 2 bases and J lost 0; bases outside the gene matches: 4. This CDR3 spans 16 amino acids. The germline V gene encodes CDR1 KGHSH and CDR2 LQKENI. General study findings and limits: This study did not directly address biological reproducibility. Activated donor B cell expansion appeared to reveal the most relevant donor-specific TCRbeta repertoire.

A word on this clone: Its antigen is not known.

The origin of this receptor is a human donor in good health. This chain links TRBV18 with TRBJ2-3; 8 bases agree with TRBD2. Source material: CD4+ T cells from blood cultured with allogeneic cells. The CDR3: CASSPALAVSTDTQYF. CDR3 nucleotide sequence: TGTGCCAGCTCACCAGCACTAGCGGTGAGCACAGATACGCAGTATTTT.